One sample yielded the 28 T cell receptor beta chains listed below, sequenced in a study of cytotoxic CD8 clonotypes in ibrutinib-treated CLL. Sequencing used immunoSEQ multiplex PCR; TCRdb keeps in-frame clones, though not all of them. The table records 80,000 to 95,000 clones, roughly 83% of them present only once. The starting material was PBMCs, obtained after 12 months of ibrutinib treatment. Receptor source: a human donor with chronic lymphocytic leukemia.

This chain links TRBV18 with TRBJ2-7, with D perhaps matching TRBD1 or TRBD2 (5 bases each). There are 12 residues in the CDR3. With 3 bases removed from V and 3 bases from J, the gap between germline ends came to 6 bases. Germline values: CDR1 KGHSH, CDR2 LQKENI. The CDR3 loop is CASSPGDYEQYF. For the CDR3, the DNA is TGTGCCAGCTCACCGGGGGACTACGAGCAGTACTTC.

The chain couples TRBV27 to TRBJ2-6; tentatively, D is TRBD2 (7 bases). Deletions cut 3 bases from V and 2 bases from J, with 14 bases between. The CDR3 spans 17 residues. Germline-derived CDR1 and CDR2 are MNHEY and SMNVEV (reference sequence). CDR3 DNA sequence: TGTGCCAGCAGTTTCGGTGGGGGGGCAGCTGGGGCCAACGTCCTGACTTTC. This translates into CASSFGGGAAGANVLTF.

The rearrangement joins TRBV6-5 to TRBJ1-1; 8 bases are a match to TRBD1. Per germline, CDR1 MNHEY and CDR2 SVGAGI. The CDR3 sequence is 15 residues long. The J segment lost 4 bases and the V segment lost 5 bases, leaving 9 bases of the junction unmatched. The CDR3 DNA sequence: TGTGCCAGCAGTCAAGGCACAGGGGGAGGCACTGAAGCTTTCTTT. Residues: CASSQGTGGGTEAFF.

This chain connects TRBV19 to TRBJ1-2, with 7 bases identical to TRBD1. The CDR3 contains 15 residues. Germline-derived CDR1 and CDR2 are LNHDA and SQIVND (reference sequence). Losses at the gene ends were 6 bases for V and 2 bases for J; bases not matched to a gene: 9. CDR3 sequence (DNA): TGTGCCAGTAGGACGACAGGGTCCGGGAACTATGGCTACACCTTC. Encoded protein: CASRTTGSGNYGYTF.

CDR3 nucleotide sequence: TGTGCCAGCTCATCATACGGGGAGTTCGTAAAGCAGCCCCAGCATTTT. Translating it yields CASSSYGEFVKQPQHF. This chain uses TRBV18 with TRBJ1-5; no firm D call. Looked up from germline, CDR1 is KGHSH and CDR2 is LQKENI. The CDR3 length is 16 residues. V was shortened by 5 bases and J by 7 bases, with 21 bases between the two germline ends.

The chain joins TRBV11-1 to TRBJ2-2; D gene uncertain. V lost 9 bases and J lost 5, with 19 bases in between. CDR3 size: 15 residues. CDR1 SGHAT and CDR2 FQDESV come from the germline V gene (reference sequence). CDR3 nucleotide sequence: TGTGCCAGTGGGTCGTTCGGTTGGGGAACCGGGGAGCTGTTTTTT. Encoded protein: CASGSFGWGTGELFF.

This chain joins TRBV5-1 and TRBJ1-1, with D possibly matching TRBD1 (5 bases). Germline V lookup: CDR1 SGHRS, CDR2 YFSETQ. The CDR3 runs 14 residues. V lost 4 bases, J lost 4 bases, and 14 bases lay in between. Here the CDR3 reads CASSHPAGGTEAFF. Here the CDR3 DNA reads TGCGCCAGCAGCCACCCCGCCGGGGGCACTGAAGCTTTCTTT.

This chain connects TRBV19 to TRBJ1-2; 7 nucleotides match TRBD1. The CDR3 is made up of 15 amino acids. V dropped 6 bases and J dropped 3; count of bases not matched to a gene: 10. Germline CDR1 LNHDA, CDR2 SQIVND (reference sequence). CDR3 coding DNA: TGTGCCAGTAGAGACGGACAGGCTGGCCACTATGGCTACACCTTC. This codes for CASRDGQAGHYGYTF.

The chain links TRBV19 to TRBJ1-1; the D gene is possibly TRBD1 (5 bases). CDR1 is LNHDA, CDR2 SQIVND, per germline (reference sequence). V was trimmed by 6 bases and J by 2 bases, leaving 13 bases between them. This CDR3 spans 14 amino acids. The CDR3 bases are TGTGCCAGTAGGGCCTTGGGGCAAAACACTGAAGCTTTCTTT. Protein product: CASRALGQNTEAFF.

The rearrangement uses TRBV5-1 and TRBJ1-1; TRBD1 is a possible D gene (6 bases). The CDR3 length is 14 residues. Between the trimmed V and J ends, which lost 1 base and 2 bases, there was a span of 9 bases. Germline values: CDR1 SGHRS, CDR2 YFSETQ. CDR3 sequence reads: CASSLWGANTEAFF. The CDR3, as DNA: TGCGCCAGCAGCTTGTGGGGGGCCAACACTGAAGCTTTCTTT. Variable domain in full (rest from reference TRBV5-1 and TRBJ1-1): KAGVTQTPRYLIKTRGQQVTLSCSPISGHRSVSWYQQTPGQGLQFLFEYFSETQRNKGNFPGRFSGRQFSNSRSEMNVSTLELGDSALYLCASSLWGANTEAFFGQGTRLTVV.

The gene calls are TRBV7-6 and TRBJ1-4, with D unclear. The CDR3 is 16 residues long. Trimming cost V 0 bases and J 3 bases, with 11 bases left between them. The germline V gene has CDR1 SGHVS and CDR2 FNYEAQ. CDR3 DNA sequence: TGTGCCAGCAGCTTAGCGGCGGGGAAGGCTAATGAAAAACTGTTTTTT. Protein sequence: CASSLAAGKANEKLFF.

Note on this clone: Other DNA sequences in the same sample also yield this CDR3. V and J are TRBV11-2 and TRBJ2-7, with no clear D. Trimming cost V 6 bases and J 9 bases, with 15 bases left between them. Germline CDR1 is SGHAT and CDR2 is FQNNGV. CDR3 length equals 12 residues. CDR3 bases: TGTGCCAGCAGTCTCCCGCCTGGGGTGCAGTACTTC. It yields the protein CASSLPPGVQYF.

The chain recombines TRBV5-1 with TRBJ1-1, with 9 bases matching TRBD1. Unmatched junction bases numbered 12, after V lost 4 bases and J lost 5 bases. This CDR3 has 16 amino acids. The germline V gene has CDR1 SGHRS and CDR2 YFSETQ. CDR3 amino acids: CASSPGSTGGGTEAFF. CDR3 coding DNA: TGCGCCAGCAGCCCGGGCTCCACAGGGGGCGGTACTGAAGCTTTCTTT. Drawing the rest from reference TRBV5-1 and TRBJ1-1, the complete variable domain is KAGVTQTPRYLIKTRGQQVTLSCSPISGHRSVSWYQQTPGQGLQFLFEYFSETQRNKGNFPGRFSGRQFSNSRSEMNVSTLELGDSALYLCASSPGSTGGGTEAFFGQGTRLTVV.

The rearrangement links TRBV7-2 to TRBJ1-2, with D uncertain. V was cut by 5 bases and J by 5 bases, with 6 bases left in between. Germline assignment: CDR1 SGHTA and CDR2 FQGNSA. This CDR3 region has 11 residues. CDR3 DNA sequence: TGTGCCAGCAGCCGAAGTTATGGCTACACCTTC. Translated, it gives CASSRSYGYTF.

This clone was seen just once. The chain carries TRBV10-3 and TRBJ2-1, with 11 bases aligning to TRBD2. This CDR3 contains 16 residues. J lost 7 bases, V lost 0 bases, and 5 bases had no gene match. The germline CDR1 and CDR2 sequences are ENHRY and SYGVKD. CDR3 in amino acids: CAISESSSGRGNEQFF. The CDR3 DNA reads as TGTGCCATCAGTGAGTCGAGTAGCGGGAGGGGGAATGAGCAGTTCTTC.

This clone has only a few counts. The V call is TRBV18, the J call TRBJ2-2; the D gene is possibly TRBD2 (5 bases). The V end lost 0 bases, the J end lost 0 bases, and 11 bases lay between the germline ends. This CDR3 spans 17 amino acids. The germline V gene has CDR1 KGHSH and CDR2 LQKENI. CDR3 sequence (DNA): TGTGCCAGCTCACCACCTGCGGGCACGTCGAACACCGGGGAGCTGTTTTTT. This sequence encodes CASSPPAGTSNTGELFF.

The chain uses TRBV4-3 and TRBJ2-2; perhaps TRBD2 as D (5 bases). The CDR3 length is 13 residues. Trimming removed 3 bases from V and 8 bases from J, with 10 bases in between. Germline lookup yields CDR1 LGHNA and CDR2 YSLEER. In DNA form, the CDR3 reads TGCGCCAGCAGCCACGGGGATGTGGGGGAGCTGTTTTTT. Translation gives CASSHGDVGELFF.

The gene calls are TRBV2 and TRBJ2-3, with unresolved D. Germline CDR1 reads SNHLY; CDR2 reads FYNNEI. The CDR3 sequence is 14 residues long. Trimming pared 7 bases from V and 6 bases from J, leaving 17 bases between. The CDR3 coding sequence is TGTGCCAGCAATGGTGCCTCAGCTCCGGATACGCAGTATTTT. Its translation is CASNGASAPDTQYF.

This clone was counted a single time. The chain has TRBV5-1 and TRBJ2-3; 10 bases are shared with TRBD2. The CDR3 is 17 amino acids. J gave up 0 bases and V 3 bases, and 7 bases lay outside the gene matches. The V gene's germline CDR1 is SGHRS and CDR2 YFSETQ. The CDR3 loop is CASSSRTSGPSTDTQYF. In DNA, the CDR3 is TGCGCCAGCAGCTCCAGGACTAGCGGACCTAGCACAGATACGCAGTATTTT.

The chain recombines TRBV5-4 with TRBJ2-7, with a weak D call TRBD1 (6 bases). Germline CDR1 SGHNT, CDR2 YYREEE (reference sequence). The CDR3 is 12 amino acids. V was shortened by 2 bases and J by 8 bases, with 11 bases between the two germline ends. The CDR3 bases are TGTGCCAGCAGCTTTGAGGGGGAGAAGCAGTACTTC. Translation: CASSFEGEKQYF.

The gene calls are TRBV6-1 and TRBJ1-1; no reliable D call. CDR3 length: 13 residues. V lost 5 bases, J lost 1 base, and 8 bases lay in between. The germline V gene has CDR1 MNHNS and CDR2 SASEGT. The CDR3 loop reads CASSYFGNTEAFF. The CDR3 DNA reads TGTGCCAGCAGTTATTTCGGGAACACTGAAGCTTTCTTT.

This chain joins TRBV11-2 and TRBJ1-2; TRBD1 might be the D (6 bases). CDR1 is SGHAT, CDR2 FQNNGV, per germline. V lost 5 bases and J lost 8, with 15 bases in between. This CDR3 comprises 13 residues. CDR3 residues: CASSPLQGRGYTF. CDR3 DNA: TGTGCCAGCAGCCCTCTACAGGGACGGGGCTACACCTTC.

This clone occurred a few times. Other DNA variants within this sample encode the same CDR3. The chain carries TRBV20-1 and TRBJ1-1; D uncertain. CDR3 length equals 11 residues. The V gene lost 3 bases and the J gene lost 2 bases, with 4 bases spanning the gap. The germline gives CDR1 DFQATT, CDR2 SNEGSKA (reference sequence). DNA for the CDR3: TGCAGTGCTAGGGGCAACACTGAAGCTTTCTTT. Protein: CSARGNTEAFF.

This clone appeared a single time. The CDR3 reads CASSLGSGGNQPQHF. CDR3 sequence (DNA): TGTGCCAGCAGCTTAGGTTCGGGTGGGAATCAGCCCCAGCATTTT. The genes are TRBV7-9 and TRBJ1-5, with D unresolved. V was cut by 1 base and J by 4 bases, with 11 bases left in between. The germline CDR1 and CDR2 sequences are SEHNR and FQNEAQ (reference sequence). This CDR3 spans 15 amino acids.

This chain uses TRBV5-1 with TRBJ2-2; D possibly corresponds to TRBD1 (5 bases). The CDR3 is 13 amino acids. Germline V gives CDR1 SGHRS, CDR2 YFSETQ. Trimming took off 4 bases at V and 3 bases at J, with 7 bases between the two ends. As DNA, the CDR3 is TGCGCCAGCAGCGTACAGGACACCGGGGAGCTGTTTTTT. It codes for CASSVQDTGELFF.

The V and J genes are TRBV30 and TRBJ2-3; 16 nucleotides line up with TRBD2. From germline, CDR1 is GTSNPN and CDR2 SVGIG (reference sequence). Germline trimming cut 1 base from V and 4 bases from J; bases unmatched to any gene: 5. The CDR3 is 17 residues long. The CDR3 coding sequence is TGTGCCTGGAGTGCCGGGACTAGCGGGGGGGTGGCAGATACGCAGTATTTT. It translates to CAWSAGTSGGVADTQYF.

The V gene is TRBV11-2, the J gene TRBJ2-5, with TRBD2 as a possible D gene (5 bases). The CDR3 extends over 14 amino acids. V gave up 5 bases and J gave up 4 bases, with 14 bases separating them. Germline lookup yields CDR1 SGHAT and CDR2 FQNNGV. CDR3 sequence reads: CASSPGSGLETQYF. The DNA for the CDR3 is TGTGCCAGCAGCCCGGGGAGTGGGCTAGAGACCCAGTACTTC.

The J gene is TRBJ2-3, the V gene TRBV5-1, with 15 bases aligning to TRBD2. J was trimmed by 1 base and V by 4 bases; bases with no gene match: 10. The CDR3 totals 19 residues. Looked up from germline, CDR1 is SGHRS and CDR2 is YFSETQ. CDR3 sequence: CASSPARTSGRGGTDTQYF. Here the CDR3 DNA reads TGCGCCAGCAGCCCAGCTAGGACTAGCGGGAGGGGGGGCACAGATACGCAGTATTTT.